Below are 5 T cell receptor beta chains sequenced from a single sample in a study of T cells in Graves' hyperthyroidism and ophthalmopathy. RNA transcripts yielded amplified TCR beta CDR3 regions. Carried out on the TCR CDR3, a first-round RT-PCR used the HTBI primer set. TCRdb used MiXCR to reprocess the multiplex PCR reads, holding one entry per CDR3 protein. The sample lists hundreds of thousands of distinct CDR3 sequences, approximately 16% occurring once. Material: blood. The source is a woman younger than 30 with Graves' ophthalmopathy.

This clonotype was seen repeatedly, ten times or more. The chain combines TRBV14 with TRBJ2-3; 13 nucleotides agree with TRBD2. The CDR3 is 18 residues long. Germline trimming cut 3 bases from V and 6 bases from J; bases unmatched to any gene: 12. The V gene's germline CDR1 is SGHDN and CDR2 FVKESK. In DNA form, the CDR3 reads TGTGCCAGCAGCCAGACTAGCGGGGGGACAAAGACCAGGGATACGCAGTATTTT. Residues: CASSQTSGGTKTRDTQYF. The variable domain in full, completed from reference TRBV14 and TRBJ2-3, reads EAGVTQFPSHSVIEKGQTVTLRCDPISGHDNLYWYRRVMGKEIKFLLHFVKESKQDESGMPNNRFLAERTGGTYSTLKVQPAELEDSGVYFCASSQTSGGTKTRDTQYFGPGTRLTVL.

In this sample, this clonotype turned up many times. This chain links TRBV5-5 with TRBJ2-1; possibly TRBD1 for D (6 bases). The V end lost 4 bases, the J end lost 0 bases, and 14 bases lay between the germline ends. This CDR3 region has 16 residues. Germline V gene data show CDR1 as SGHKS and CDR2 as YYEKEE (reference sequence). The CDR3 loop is CASSQSGTPSYNEQFF. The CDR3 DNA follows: TGTGCCAGCAGCCAATCCGGGACACCCTCCTACAATGAGCAGTTCTTC.

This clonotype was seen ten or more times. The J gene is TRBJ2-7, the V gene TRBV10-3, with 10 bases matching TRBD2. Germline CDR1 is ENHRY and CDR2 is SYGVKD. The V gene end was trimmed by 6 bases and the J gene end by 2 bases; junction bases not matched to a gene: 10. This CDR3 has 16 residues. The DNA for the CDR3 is TGTGCCATCAGCGATACCGGGACTAGCGTAACCTACGAGCAGTACTTC. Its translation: CAISDTGTSVTYEQYF.

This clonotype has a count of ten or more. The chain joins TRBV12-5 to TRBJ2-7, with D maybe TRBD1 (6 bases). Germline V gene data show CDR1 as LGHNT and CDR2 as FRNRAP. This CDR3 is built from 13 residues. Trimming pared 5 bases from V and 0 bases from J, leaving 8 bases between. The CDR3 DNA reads TGTGCTAGTGGTGTGGACAGCTCCTACGAGCAGTACTTC. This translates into CASGVDSSYEQYF.

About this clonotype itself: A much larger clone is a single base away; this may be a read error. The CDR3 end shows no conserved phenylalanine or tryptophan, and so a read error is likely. The CDR3 DNA sequence: TGTGCCAGCACTAGGCGGGGGATGGGGACCGGGGAGCTGTTTTCT. It specifies CASTRRGMGTGELFS. The gene calls are TRBV27 and TRBJ2-2, with TRBD2 identical over 7 bases. The ends lost 7 bases at V and 5 bases at J; junction bases unmatched: 10. Germline lookup yields CDR1 MNHEY and CDR2 SMNVEV (reference sequence). This CDR3 contains 15 residues.